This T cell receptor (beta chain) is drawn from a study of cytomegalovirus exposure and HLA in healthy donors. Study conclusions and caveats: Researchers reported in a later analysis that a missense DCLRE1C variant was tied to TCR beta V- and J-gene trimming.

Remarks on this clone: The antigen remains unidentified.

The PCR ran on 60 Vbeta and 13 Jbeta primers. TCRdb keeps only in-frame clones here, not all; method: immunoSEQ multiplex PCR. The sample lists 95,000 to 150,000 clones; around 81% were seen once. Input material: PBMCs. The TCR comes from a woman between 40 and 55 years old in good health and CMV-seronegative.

In nucleotides, the CDR3 is TGCAGCGTTCTGGGGGCCGACCTGGGAAAACTGTTTTTT. Protein sequence: CSVLGADLGKLFF. The gene calls are TRBV29-1 and TRBJ1-4; D perhaps matches TRBD1 (6 bases). V dropped 5 bases and J dropped 10 bases, with 17 bases sitting between them. Germline CDR1 SQVTM, CDR2 ANQGSEA. CDR3 length: 13 amino acids.